One and the same sample provided the 19 T cell receptor beta chains below, sequenced in a study of OX40 agonist ivuxolimab in advanced cancers. TCRdb keeps only in-frame clones here, not all; method: immunoSEQ multiplex PCR. The sample carries some 60,000 clones, more than 80% recorded once. Specimen: CD4+ or CD8+ T cells sorted from blood, collected in a trial of the OX40 agonist ivuxolimab. These TCRs come from an adult with an advanced solid tumor such as melanoma, head and neck, liver or kidney cancer.

This chain joins TRBV19 and TRBJ2-2; 7 bases align to TRBD1. The CDR3 length is 15 residues. V was clipped by 5 bases and J by 0 bases; unmatched bases: 3. Germline CDR1 and CDR2: LNHDA and SQIVND (reference sequence). This CDR3 reads CASSEGAANTGELFF. CDR3 DNA: TGTGCCAGTAGTGAGGGGGCTGCGAACACCGGGGAGCTGTTTTTT.

J is TRBJ2-3 and V is TRBV2, with D perhaps matching TRBD1 (5 bases). This CDR3 is 12 amino acids long. Germline CDR1 is SNHLY and CDR2 is FYNNEI. V lost 8 bases and J 3 bases, leaving 9 bases between the germline ends. CDR3 residues: CASWPGTDTQYF. The CDR3 nucleotides read TGTGCCAGCTGGCCAGGGACAGATACGCAGTATTTT.

The sample holds one count of this clone. The chain recombines TRBV7-9 with TRBJ2-5, with 11 bases fitting TRBD2. The ends lost 1 base at V and 2 bases at J; junction bases unmatched: 3. Germline lookup yields CDR1 SEHNR and CDR2 FQNEAQ (reference sequence). The CDR3 spans 16 residues. The CDR3 bases are TGTGCCAGCAGCTTAGGGAGACTAGCGGGACAAGAGACCCAGTACTTC. Its translation is CASSLGRLAGQETQYF.

This sequence joins TRBV28 and TRBJ1-1; no definite D call. Per the germline V gene, CDR1 is MDHEN and CDR2 is SYDVKM. V lost 6 bases, J lost 9 bases, and 17 bases lay in between. This CDR3 contains 13 residues. The DNA of the CDR3 is TGTGCCAGCAGAGAAACCCCACTAAGCAAAGCTTTCTTT. It translates to CASRETPLSKAFF. Looking up the rest from reference TRBV28 and TRBJ1-1 gives the full variable domain: DVKVTQSSRYLVKRTGEKVFLECVQDMDHENMFWYRQDPGLGLRLIYFSYDVKMKEKGDIPEGYSVSREKKERFSLILESASTNQTSMYLCASRETPLSKAFFGQGTRLTVV.

The chain uses TRBV5-6 and TRBJ2-7; 9 bases are a match to TRBD1. Per the germline V gene, CDR1 is SGHDT and CDR2 is YYEEEE. This CDR3 is 14 amino acids long. V was clipped by 2 bases and J by 3 bases; unmatched bases: 3. This CDR3 is CASSFRTGDYEQYF. The CDR3 DNA follows: TGTGCCAGCAGCTTTAGGACAGGGGACTACGAGCAGTACTTC.

The V gene is TRBV16, the J gene TRBJ2-1; D is undetermined. Germline V gene sequence: CDR1 KGHSY, CDR2 FQNENV. The length of the CDR3 is 16 residues. V was pared by 5 bases and J by 2 bases, with 16 bases between. CDR3 sequence reads: CASSASAGKTYNEQFF. CDR3 nucleotides: TGTGCCAGCAGCGCTTCGGCTGGGAAAACCTACAATGAGCAGTTCTTC.

The chain links TRBV28 to TRBJ1-2; possible D gene TRBD1, 5 bases. The germline V gene encodes CDR1 MDHEN and CDR2 SYDVKM. CDR3 length: 13 amino acids. V lost 2 bases to trimming and J lost 5 bases, with 9 bases between them. The CDR3 DNA is TGTGCCAGCAGTTTACAGGGAGGATATGGCTACACCTTC. Translated, it gives CASSLQGGYGYTF.

V and J are TRBV11-3 and TRBJ2-7, with TRBD1 matching 10 bases. In germline, CDR1 is SGHNT, CDR2 YENEEA. The V and J ends lost 5 bases and 7 bases, in that order; junction bases with no gene match: 8. The CDR3 spans 14 residues. CDR3 residues: CASSLRQGAGEQYF. CDR3 in DNA: TGTGCCAGCAGCCTCCGACAGGGGGCTGGGGAGCAGTACTTC.

This sequence joins TRBV7-9 and TRBJ1-4, with 7 nucleotides matching TRBD1. This CDR3 spans 15 amino acids. CDR1 is SEHNR and CDR2 is FQNEAQ in the germline V gene (reference sequence). V shed 4 bases, J shed 5 bases, and the junction held 7 bases outside the gene matches. The CDR3 sequence: CASSSPGTVNEKLFF. CDR3 in DNA: TGTGCCAGCAGCTCTCCCGGGACAGTGAATGAAAAACTGTTTTTT.

The chain is built from TRBV5-6 and TRBJ1-1; TRBD1 agrees at 7 bases. V trimming: 4 bases; J trimming: 5 bases; junction bases outside the gene matches: 8. CDR3 length: 14 amino acids. The germline gives CDR1 SGHDT, CDR2 YYEEEE. The CDR3 bases are TGTGCCAGCAGCCTACCCGGGACAGAAACTGAAGCTTTCTTT. The encoded protein is CASSLPGTETEAFF. Looking up the rest from reference TRBV5-6 and TRBJ1-1 gives the full variable domain: DAGVTQSPTHLIKTRGQQVTLRCSPKSGHDTVSWYQQALGQGPQFIFQYYEEEERQRGNFPDRFSGHQFPNYSSELNVNALLLGDSALYLCASSLPGTETEAFFGQGTRLTVV.

Concerning this clone: Different DNA sequences within this sample yield the same CDR3. CDR3 sequence reads: CSVTLTEINYGYTF. CDR3 DNA sequence: TGCAGCGTAACTTTGACAGAGATTAACTATGGCTACACCTTC. This chain joins TRBV29-1 and TRBJ1-2; tentatively, D is TRBD1 (5 bases). The CDR3 consists of 14 residues. Trimming cost V 6 bases and J 1 base, with 15 bases left between them. Germline V gene data show CDR1 as SQVTM and CDR2 as ANQGSEA.

In its sample, this clone was seen once. The chain employs TRBV19 and TRBJ2-1; TRBD2 matches 7 bases. This CDR3 contains 14 residues. Germline CDR1 is LNHDA and CDR2 is SQIVND (reference sequence). Losses at the gene ends were 5 bases for V and 7 bases for J; bases not matched to a gene: 8. The CDR3: CASSGLVVLNEQFF. For the CDR3, the DNA is TGTGCCAGTAGTGGACTAGTGGTCTTAAATGAGCAGTTCTTC.

This chain joins TRBV7-2 and TRBJ2-5; D ambiguous. V was shortened by 5 bases and J by 1 base, with 8 bases between the two germline ends. Per the germline V gene, CDR1 is SGHTA and CDR2 is FQGNSA. The CDR3 runs 13 residues. In DNA form, the CDR3 reads TGTGCCAGCAGCCCAACTCTCCAAGAGACCCAGTACTTC. It codes for CASSPTLQETQYF.

The chain combines TRBV7-9 with TRBJ2-7; no reliable D call. V was clipped by 3 bases and J by 6 bases, with 6 bases between them. The CDR3 loop spans 11 amino acids. Germline assignment: CDR1 SEHNR and CDR2 FQNEAQ (reference sequence). DNA for the CDR3: TGTGCCAGCAGCTTGTTCAGCGAGCAGTACTTC. Amino acid sequence: CASSLFSEQYF.

CDR3 residues: CASSSGSSQVDTQYF. Here the CDR3 DNA reads TGTGCCAGCAGCTCCGGGAGCAGTCAAGTAGATACGCAGTATTTT. The chain combines TRBV6-5 with TRBJ2-3; TRBD2 might be the D (6 bases). V was shortened by 6 bases and J by 5 bases, with 18 bases between the two germline ends. This CDR3 contains 15 residues. The germline V gene encodes CDR1 MNHEY and CDR2 SVGAGI.

This clone came up a few times. The chain recombines TRBV4-1 with TRBJ1-1; D call uncertain. The CDR3 loop spans 15 amino acids. Germline values: CDR1 MGHRA, CDR2 YSYEKL. The V end was cut by 0 bases, the J end by 0 bases, with 8 bases between. The CDR3 nucleotides read TGCGCCAGCAGCCAAGATGACACGGTGAACACTGAAGCTTTCTTT. Encoded protein: CASSQDDTVNTEAFF.

V and J are TRBV10-2 and TRBJ1-2; D not resolved. Trimming took off 8 bases at V and 3 bases at J, with 7 bases between the two ends. In germline, CDR1 is WSHSY, CDR2 SAAADI. The CDR3 extends over 11 amino acids. This CDR3 is CASGKDYGYTF. The CDR3 bases are TGCGCCAGCGGAAAGGACTATGGCTACACCTTC.

V and J are TRBV27 and TRBJ1-1; TRBD1 aligns across 9 bases. This CDR3 contains 14 residues. V was clipped by 4 bases and J by 4 bases; unmatched bases: 4. Germline CDR1 and CDR2: MNHEY and SMNVEV (reference sequence). For the CDR3, the DNA is TGTGCCAGCAGTTCACAGGGGGCGGGCACTGAAGCTTTCTTT. This encodes CASSSQGAGTEAFF.

This clone appeared once. This chain joins TRBV7-2 and TRBJ2-7; no firm D call. The germline CDR1 and CDR2 sequences are SGHTA and FQGNSA. Deletions cut 1 base from V and 0 bases from J, with 10 bases between. CDR3 length equals 15 residues. The DNA for the CDR3 is TGTGCCAGCAGCTTAGTTGGCCCGAGCTCCTACGAGCAGTACTTC. Translated, it gives CASSLVGPSSYEQYF.